These 27 T cell receptor beta chains originate from one sample sequenced in a study of blood T cells in healthy people across ages. A second PCR of roughly 7 to 11 cycles used a sample-barcoded 5' primer and a J-beta primer mix. Via MiXCR, TCRdb re-called the 5' RACE reads, giving one row per CDR3 protein. The table shows 700,000 to 800,000 distinct CDR3 sequences, with 40% to 45% occurring only once. Sequenced input: blood. These receptors came from a woman in her fifties or sixties in good health.

The J gene is TRBJ2-3, the V gene TRBV7-2, with no clear D. The CDR3 length is 11 residues. V shed 4 bases and J shed 14 bases, with 13 bases lying between them. The V gene's germline CDR1 is SGHTA and CDR2 FQGNSA. Written as DNA, the CDR3 is TGTGCCAGCAGCTCGATACGGGCGATGTATTTT. Translating gives CASSSIRAMYF.

The rearrangement joins TRBV6-2 or TRBV6-3 to TRBJ2-7, with TRBD1 matching 7 bases. Germline V gene lookup returns CDR1 MNHEY and CDR2 SVGEGT. This CDR3 has 14 residues. V gave up 6 bases and J gave up 4 bases; unmatched junction bases: 9. CDR3: CASSSRNRGYEQYF. CDR3 DNA: TGTGCCAGCAGCTCCAGGAACAGGGGTTACGAGCAGTACTTC.

This clonotype has only a few counts. V usage is TRBV7-2 and J usage is TRBJ1-1, with 7 bases that match TRBD1. The germline V gene encodes CDR1 SGHTA and CDR2 FQGNSA. The CDR3 spans 15 residues. J gave up 2 bases and V 8 bases, and 11 bases lay outside the gene matches. The CDR3 loop reads CASGIRTGANTEAFF. For the CDR3, the DNA is TGTGCCAGCGGGATTCGGACAGGAGCTAACACTGAAGCTTTCTTT.

The chain couples TRBV3-1 to TRBJ2-7; D might be TRBD2 (6 bases). Germline V CDR1 and CDR2: LGHDT, YNNKEL (reference sequence). The CDR3 extends over 14 amino acids. V was trimmed by 3 bases and J by 4 bases, leaving 13 bases between them. CDR3 sequence: CASSHPGGRYEQYF. CDR3 DNA: TGTGCCAGCAGCCATCCCGGGGGACGATACGAGCAGTACTTC.

V gene TRBV3-1 combines with J gene TRBJ1-1; no firm D call. V was trimmed by 3 bases and J by 1 base, leaving 12 bases between them. The germline gives CDR1 LGHDT, CDR2 YNNKEL (reference sequence). The CDR3 has 15 amino acids. The CDR3 loop reads CASSQMSTANTEAFF. The CDR3 bases are TGTGCCAGCAGCCAGATGAGTACAGCGAACACTGAAGCTTTCTTT.

In this sample, this clonotype turned up a few times. One junction end does not reproduce the germline sequence, and a read error may be involved. This chain links TRBV5-1 with TRBJ1-2; tentative D call: TRBD1 (5 bases). The CDR3 consists of 13 residues. The germline gives CDR1 SGHRS, CDR2 YFSETQ. The CDR3 DNA reads TGCGCCAGCAAGTCAGGGTCTAACTATGGCCACACCTTC. Encoded protein: CASKSGSNYGHTF.

The V gene is TRBV10-3, the J gene TRBJ2-1; D is possibly TRBD1 (6 bases). The V end was cut by 0 bases, the J end by 9 bases, with 18 bases between. Per germline, CDR1 ENHRY and CDR2 SYGVKD. The CDR3 is 16 residues long. The CDR3 loop is CAISESGMGATGEQFF. As DNA, the CDR3 is TGTGCCATCAGTGAGTCGGGAATGGGGGCAACTGGTGAGCAGTTCTTC.

V is TRBV7-2 and J is TRBJ2-7; TRBD2 might be the D (5 bases). Between the trimmed V and J ends, which lost 5 bases and 10 bases, there was a span of 15 bases. Germline CDR1 reads SGHTA; CDR2 reads FQGNSA. This CDR3 contains 12 residues. The CDR3, as DNA: TGTGCCAGCAGCGACTACGGCGGAATTCAGTACTTC. Its translation is CASSDYGGIQYF.

This clonotype was counted between two and nine times. This chain connects TRBV12-3 or TRBV12-4 to TRBJ1-6, with no clear D. The ends were cut back, 5 bases at V and 5 bases at J, with 13 bases in the middle. This CDR3 region has 15 residues. The CDR3 region has the DNA TGTGCCAGCAGTCTCTTGCGGAAACATAATTCACCCCTCCACTTT. It yields the protein CASSLLRKHNSPLHF.

The chain links TRBV28 to TRBJ2-5; D is perhaps TRBD1 or TRBD2 (6 bases each). The J call is uncertain, as TRBJ2-7 better fits the DNA end. CDR1 is MDHEN, CDR2 SYDVKM, per germline. This CDR3 region has 15 residues. The CDR3: CASSLEGGRGDEQYF. CDR3 bases: TGTGCCAGCAGTTTAGAGGGGGGCAGGGGAGACGAGCAGTACTTC.

The chain combines TRBV21-1 with TRBJ1-2. TRBV21-1 is a pseudogene segment. The CDR3 runs 15 residues. CDR3 DNA: TGTGCCAGCAGCAAAATGAGACACCTTAACTATGGCTACACCTTC. This sequence encodes CASSKMRHLNYGYTF.

This clonotype showed up many times. The J gene is TRBJ2-7, the V gene TRBV11-2; D perhaps matches TRBD1 (6 bases). The CDR3 consists of 15 residues. The germline V and J ends were trimmed by 6 bases and 0 bases, with 15 bases remaining between them. Germline V lookup: CDR1 SGHAT, CDR2 FQNNGV. CDR3 amino acids: CASRSARGDSYEQYF. CDR3 DNA sequence: TGTGCCAGCAGATCGGCCAGGGGAGACTCCTACGAGCAGTACTTC. The variable domain in full, completed from reference TRBV11-2 and TRBJ2-7, reads EAGVAQSPRYKIIEKRQSVAFWCNPISGHATLYWYQQILGQGPKLLIQFQNNGVVDDSQLPKDRFSAERLKGVDSTLKIQPAKLEDSAVYLCASRSARGDSYEQYFGPGTRLTVT.

This clonotype occurred many times. V is TRBV9 and J is TRBJ2-6; D gene unclear. Germline loops: CDR1 SGDLS, CDR2 YYNGEE. The length of the CDR3 is 13 residues. V was clipped by 1 base and J by 4 bases, with 3 bases between them. The chain's CDR3 is CASSVLGANVLTF. The CDR3 DNA reads as TGTGCCAGCAGCGTATTAGGGGCCAACGTCCTGACTTTC.

The gene calls are TRBV5-5 and TRBJ1-6; D is unclear. Trimming stripped 1 base from V and 6 bases from J, with 8 bases between. This CDR3 spans 14 amino acids. Germline CDR1 SGHKS, CDR2 YYEKEE (reference sequence). The CDR3 sequence: CASSLTTANSPLHF. CDR3 nucleotide sequence: TGTGCCAGCAGCTTGACGACCGCTAATTCACCCCTCCACTTT.

This clonotype has just a few counts. Relative to the germline gene, one junction end is altered; a read error may explain this. J is TRBJ1-1 and V is TRBV4-1; no clear D gene. Germline V gene lookup returns CDR1 MGHRA and CDR2 YSYEKL. This CDR3 contains 14 residues. The CDR3 DNA sequence: TGCGCCAGTAGCCAAGAATTAGATCTCACTGAAGCTTTCTTT. Protein: CASSQELDLTEAFF.

V usage is TRBV5-1 and J usage is TRBJ2-7, with 7 bases aligning to TRBD2. CDR1 is SGHRS, CDR2 YFSETQ, per germline. J lost 5 bases, V lost 4 bases, and 6 bases had no gene match. The CDR3 is made up of 13 amino acids. As DNA, the CDR3 is TGCGCCAGCAGCACGGGACTAAGCCACGAGCAGTACTTC. This sequence encodes CASSTGLSHEQYF. Full variable domain (rest looked up from reference TRBV5-1 and TRBJ2-7): KAGVTQTPRYLIKTRGQQVTLSCSPISGHRSVSWYQQTPGQGLQFLFEYFSETQRNKGNFPGRFSGRQFSNSRSEMNVSTLELGDSALYLCASSTGLSHEQYFGPGTRLTVT.

To note about this clonotype: Germline is not matched at one junction end, which may reflect a read error. The chain employs TRBV7-7 and TRBJ2-1, with TRBD2 as a possible D gene (5 bases). The germline V gene encodes CDR1 SSHAT and CDR2 FNYEAQ (reference sequence). The CDR3 contains 13 residues. The CDR3 nucleotides are TGTGCTAGCAGCTACCGGGACTACAATGAGCAGTTCTTC. Translating gives CASSYRDYNEQFF.

This clonotype was seen a few times. This rearrangement joins TRBV20-1 to TRBJ2-1; the match to TRBD2 covers 8 bases. CDR1 DFQATT and CDR2 SNEGSKA come from the germline V gene (reference sequence). The CDR3 sequence is 14 residues long. V lost 7 bases, J lost 4 bases, and 9 bases stayed unmatched. The CDR3 nucleotides are TGCAGTGATGTGGCAAGCGGGGGTTACAATGAGCAGTTCTTC. It translates to CSDVASGGYNEQFF.

This clonotype turned up a few times. This chain links TRBV28 with TRBJ2-5, with 7 bases aligning to TRBD2. Germline V lookup: CDR1 MDHEN, CDR2 SYDVKM. The junction had 11 bases not matched to a gene; V was cut back by 8 bases and J by 5 bases. The CDR3 consists of 14 residues. The CDR3 spells CASSTTVGGETQYF. The CDR3 region has the DNA TGTGCCAGCTCTACTACCGTCGGGGGGGAGACCCAGTACTTC. Using reference TRBV28 and TRBJ2-5 for the parts outside the CDR3, the full variable domain is DVKVTQSSRYLVKRTGEKVFLECVQDMDHENMFWYRQDPGLGLRLIYFSYDVKMKEKGDIPEGYSVSREKKERFSLILESASTNQTSMYLCASSTTVGGETQYFGPGTRLLVL.

In this sample, this clonotype turned up a few times. The rearrangement uses TRBV2 and TRBJ1-1, with no clear D. Trimming left V 3 bases short and J 10 bases short, with 15 bases between. This CDR3 region has 13 residues. Germline V gives CDR1 SNHLY, CDR2 FYNNEI. CDR3 nucleotides: TGTGCCAGCAGTGACGGTTTTTACGATGGAGCTTTCTTT. The encoded protein is CASSDGFYDGAFF. The variable domain in full, completed from reference TRBV2 and TRBJ1-1, reads EPEVTQTPSHQVTQMGQEVILRCVPISNHLYFYWYRQILGQKVEFLVSFYNNEISEKSEIFDDQFSVERPDGSNFTLKIRSTKLEDSAMYFCASSDGFYDGAFFGQGTRLTVV.

This chain connects TRBV29-1 to TRBJ1-5; possibly TRBD1 for D (6 bases). The germline gives CDR1 SQVTM, CDR2 ANQGSEA. This CDR3 is built from 18 residues. V gave up 0 bases and J gave up 3 bases, with 21 bases separating them. The DNA for the CDR3 is TGCAGCGTTGAAGACCCCCCGGGACAAAGGGTACTCAATCAGCCCCAGCATTTT. Its translation: CSVEDPPGQRVLNQPQHF.

The rearrangement joins TRBV11-1 to TRBJ2-4, with D possibly called TRBD1 or TRBD2 (5 bases each). Trimming took off 2 bases at V and 6 bases at J, with 11 bases between the two ends. CDR1 is SGHAT, CDR2 FQDESV, per germline (reference sequence). This CDR3 has 14 amino acids. CDR3 in DNA: TGTGCCAGCAGCTTATCAGAGGGGCCAAACATTCAGTACTTC. Translation: CASSLSEGPNIQYF.

V usage is TRBV10-3 and J usage is TRBJ1-1, with TRBD1 matching over 7 bases. Trimming took 6 bases from V and 6 from J; bases not matched to a gene: 10. CDR3 size: 14 residues. Germline loops: CDR1 ENHRY, CDR2 SYGVKD. The CDR3 region is CAISIPGQHAEAFF. CDR3 in DNA: TGTGCCATCAGCATTCCGGGACAGCATGCTGAAGCTTTCTTT.

The CDR3, as DNA: TGTGCCAGCAGCAAACTAGCGGGGGGTTCGGAGACCCAGTACTTC. Protein product: CASSKLAGGSETQYF. The J gene is TRBJ2-5, the V gene TRBV5-6; TRBD2 matches at 12 bases. V shed 4 bases and J 5 bases; nucleotides not matched to a gene: 6. Per germline, CDR1 SGHDT and CDR2 YYEEEE. This CDR3 spans 15 amino acids.

The V call is TRBV4-2, the J call TRBJ1-4; a possible D gene is TRBD1 (5 bases). The V and J ends lost 0 bases and 5 bases respectively, with 10 bases between them. The CDR3 has 15 amino acids. CDR1 is LGHNA and CDR2 is YNFKEQ in the germline V gene. CDR3 sequence: CASSQDSGANEKLFF. CDR3 nucleotides: TGTGCCAGCAGCCAAGATTCCGGGGCCAATGAAAAACTGTTTTTT.

This clonotype has more than one count but fewer than ten. J is TRBJ2-7 and V is TRBV7-3; TRBD2 agrees at 9 bases. The CDR3 contains 16 residues. V gave up 2 bases and J gave up 2 bases; unmatched junction bases: 7. Looked up from germline, CDR1 is SGHTA and CDR2 is FQGTGA. CDR3 protein: CASSLRLAGGPYEQYF. In nucleotides, the CDR3 is TGTGCCAGCAGCTTACGTTTGGCGGGAGGGCCCTACGAGCAGTACTTC.

V gene TRBV30 combines with J gene TRBJ2-5, with TRBD1 as a possible D gene (6 bases). Per the germline V gene, CDR1 is GTSNPN and CDR2 is SVGIG (reference sequence). Trimming stripped 1 base from V and 4 bases from J, with 10 bases between. CDR3 length equals 13 residues. This CDR3 is CAWSGQAGETQYF. CDR3 DNA: TGTGCCTGGAGTGGACAGGCGGGAGAGACCCAGTACTTC.